The clone carrying this TCR beta chain was recorded many times. The antigen remains unidentified. Only patients with CD8+CD57+ cell expansion on flow cytometry were chosen for sequencing. This specimen comes from a study of CD8+CD57+ T cells in acquired aplastic anemia. Findings of the study overall: Patients had approximately 30 CD8+ CDR3 sequences in common with controls (the shared set).

Genomic DNA served as template for TCR beta VDJ and CDR3 profiling. TCRdb redid the calling of the reads with MiXCR, one entry per CDR3 protein. This sample has approximately 470,000 distinct CDR3 sequences, with approximately 33% found just once. The CDR3 length is 10 residues. Germline CDR1 is SQVTM and CDR2 is ANQGSEA. V was shortened by 4 bases and J by 5 bases, with 5 bases between the two germline ends. This TCR came from a human donor with aplastic anemia. Sequencing was performed on sorted CD4+, CD8+, or CD8+CD57+ T cells (not recorded which) from PBMCs. The chain couples TRBV29-1 to TRBJ2-5; no definite D call. The CDR3 DNA reads as TGCAGCGTTGTCGGGGAGACCCAGTACTTC. Its translation: CSVVGETQYF. Full variable domain (missing parts from reference TRBV29-1 and TRBJ2-5): SAVISQKPSRDICQRGTSLTIQCQVDSQVTMMFWYRQQPGQSLTLIATANQGSEATYESGFVIDKFPISRPNLTFSTLTVSNMSPEDSSIYLCSVVGETQYFGPGTRLLVL.